This entry lists 30 T cell receptor beta chains sequenced from one sample in a study of T-cell reconstitution after alpha-beta-depleted transplantation in children. Unique molecular identifiers were incorporated into the prepared TCRbeta library. TCRdb itself ran the PCR reads through MiXCR, one entry per CDR3 protein. The sample holds hundreds of thousands of distinct CDR3 sequences; 15% to 20% are singletons and the top ten take around 3.3%. The sample in question was PBMCs from the stem cell graft donor, obtained from the stem cell graft. The receptor source for this set is a human donor who donated a stem cell graft to a child with acute lymphoblastic leukemia.

This clonotype was counted a few times. V usage is TRBV5-1 and J usage is TRBJ2-2; TRBD1 is a possible D gene (5 bases). CDR1 and CDR2 from the germline V gene are SGHRS and YFSETQ. The CDR3 consists of 15 residues. Trimming took off 3 bases at V and 1 base at J, with 10 bases between the two ends. The CDR3: CASSSRALNTGELFF. The CDR3 region has the DNA TGCGCCAGCAGCTCCAGGGCCCTGAACACCGGGGAGCTGTTTTTT. Drawing the rest from reference TRBV5-1 and TRBJ2-2, the complete variable domain is KAGVTQTPRYLIKTRGQQVTLSCSPISGHRSVSWYQQTPGQGLQFLFEYFSETQRNKGNFPGRFSGRQFSNSRSEMNVSTLELGDSALYLCASSSRALNTGELFFGEGSRLTVL.

This clonotype has just a few counts. CDR3 sequence reads: CASSYGTNTEAFF. For the CDR3, the DNA is TGCGCCAGCAGCTACGGGACAAACACTGAAGCTTTCTTT. The chain combines TRBV5-1 with TRBJ1-1; TRBD1 is a possible D gene (6 bases). Trimming pared 3 bases from V and 2 bases from J, leaving 8 bases between. This CDR3 region has 13 residues. The germline V gene has CDR1 SGHRS and CDR2 YFSETQ.

This clonotype has more than one count but fewer than ten. The chain has TRBV3-1 and TRBJ2-5; D assignment may be TRBD1 or TRBD2 (5 bases each). The CDR3 has 15 residues. Looked up from germline, CDR1 is LGHDT and CDR2 is YNNKEL (reference sequence). Trimming removed 0 bases from V and 5 bases from J, with 13 bases in between. The CDR3 DNA reads TGTGCCAGCAGCCAAGATTCGGCGTGGGGGGAGACCCAGTACTTC. Protein product: CASSQDSAWGETQYF.

This clonotype was seen a few times. The chain uses TRBV12-3 or TRBV12-4 and TRBJ2-2; D gene uncertain. This CDR3 region has 16 residues. Trimming pared 6 bases from V and 0 bases from J, leaving 14 bases between. The CDR3 sequence is CASRLGGFANTGELFF. The CDR3 nucleotides are TGTGCCAGCAGGTTGGGCGGCTTCGCGAACACCGGGGAGCTGTTTTTT.

This clonotype appeared once. This chain connects TRBV19 to TRBJ1-1; unclear D gene. Germline V gene data show CDR1 as LNHDA and CDR2 as SQIVND (reference sequence). The CDR3 covers 11 residues. The CDR3 protein is CRRVLGTEAFF. CDR3 nucleotide sequence: TGTCGTCGAGTCTTGGGCACTGAAGCTTTCTTT. The complete variable domain, with remaining parts taken from reference TRBV19 and TRBJ1-1, reads DGGITQSPKYLFRKEGQNVTLSCEQNLNHDAMYWYRQDPGQGLRLIYYSQIVNDFQKGDIAEGYSVSREKKESFPLTVTSAQKNPTAFYLCRRVLGTEAFFGQGTRLTVV.

As for this clonotype: The germline gene is not matched at one end of the junction; a read error may be the cause. CDR3 coding DNA: TGTGCCAGCAGCTTAGTCACTAAACCCAGGGACCTGTTTTTT. Protein product: CASSLVTKPRDLFF. J is TRBJ2-2 and V is TRBV11-2; D may be TRBD1 or TRBD2 (5 bases each). The CDR3 is made up of 14 amino acids. Germline V gives CDR1 SGHAT, CDR2 FQNNGV.

This clonotype was observed a handful of times. The chain is built from TRBV6-2 or TRBV6-3 and TRBJ2-3; possible D gene TRBD2, 5 bases. The germline V gene encodes CDR1 MNHEY and CDR2 SVGEGT. The CDR3 runs to 15 residues. V was trimmed by 2 bases and J by 4 bases, leaving 13 bases between them. In DNA form, the CDR3 reads TGTGCCAGCAGTTACCCTTTGGGGAGTGCAGATACGCAGTATTTT. Translating gives CASSYPLGSADTQYF.

This clonotype was seen a few times. The J gene is TRBJ2-7, the V gene TRBV19, with no clear D. The germline V and J ends were trimmed by 5 bases and 0 bases, with 14 bases remaining between them. CDR1 is LNHDA, CDR2 SQIVND, per germline (reference sequence). CDR3 size: 15 residues. The CDR3 DNA reads TGTGCCAGTAGTCCAGGCGGCTATGGCTCCTACGAGCAGTACTTC. Residues: CASSPGGYGSYEQYF.

The chain couples TRBV25-1 to TRBJ2-3; 12 bases are shared with TRBD1. The ends lost 1 base at V and 4 bases at J; junction bases unmatched: 6. In germline, CDR1 is MGHDK, CDR2 SYGVNS. The CDR3 extends over 17 amino acids. The CDR3 here is CASSEWPGQGASDTQYF. For the CDR3, the DNA is TGTGCCAGCAGTGAATGGCCGGGACAGGGGGCGTCAGATACGCAGTATTTT. Full variable domain (rest looked up from reference TRBV25-1 and TRBJ2-3): EADIYQTPRYLVIGTGKKITLECSQTMGHDKMYWYQQDPGMELHLIHYSYGVNSTEKGDLSSESTVSRIRTEHFPLTLESARPSHTSQYLCASSEWPGQGASDTQYFGPGTRLTVL.

This clonotype was seen a handful of times. The V call is TRBV7-6, the J call TRBJ1-6, with D tentatively TRBD1 (6 bases). In germline, CDR1 is SGHVS, CDR2 FNYEAQ. The CDR3 sequence is 16 residues long. Trimming removed 0 bases at V and 7 bases at J, with 13 bases between. CDR3 nucleotide sequence: TGTGCCAGCAGCTTAGCGTCTGGGACACCAAATTCACCCCTCCACTTT. Translated, it gives CASSLASGTPNSPLHF.

The V gene is TRBV9, the J gene TRBJ2-5, with 11 positions matching TRBD2. The germline gives CDR1 SGDLS, CDR2 YYNGEE. This CDR3 spans 17 amino acids. The junction had 6 bases not matched to a gene; V was cut back by 0 bases and J by 2 bases. CDR3 protein: CASSVALAGGAQETQYF. The CDR3 coding sequence is TGTGCCAGCAGCGTAGCCCTAGCGGGAGGAGCACAAGAGACCCAGTACTTC. Full variable domain (missing parts from reference TRBV9 and TRBJ2-5): DSGVTQTPKHLITATGQRVTLRCSPRSGDLSVYWYQQSLDQGLQFLIQYYNGEERAKGNILERFSAQQFPDLHSELNLSSLELGDSALYFCASSVALAGGAQETQYFGPGTRLLVL.

This clonotype was seen repeatedly, ten times or more. The J gene is TRBJ2-7, the V gene TRBV5-1, with TRBD1 identical over 8 bases. The V gene end was trimmed by 3 bases and the J gene end by 3 bases; junction bases not matched to a gene: 5. The CDR3 runs to 14 residues. Germline CDR1 reads SGHRS; CDR2 reads YFSETQ. The CDR3 nucleotides read TGCGCCAGCAGCTATGCAACAGGGGGCTACGAGCAGTACTTC. Its translation is CASSYATGGYEQYF.

This chain uses TRBV4-1 with TRBJ2-4; D call uncertain. The germline V and J ends were trimmed by 0 bases and 4 bases, with 10 bases remaining between them. There are 15 residues in the CDR3. Germline V gene lookup returns CDR1 MGHRA and CDR2 YSYEKL. CDR3 bases: TGCGCCAGCAGCCAAGATAGAGGCAGTAAAAACATTCAGTACTTC. Protein product: CASSQDRGSKNIQYF.

V usage is TRBV7-2 and J usage is TRBJ2-3; 8 bases align to TRBD2. Germline-derived CDR1 and CDR2 are SGHTA and FQGNSA. V gave up 3 bases and J gave up 5 bases; unmatched junction bases: 10. This CDR3 has 16 amino acids. The CDR3 protein is CASSFSGTRKQDTQYF. The CDR3 bases are TGTGCCAGCAGCTTTAGCGGGACCCGAAAACAAGATACGCAGTATTTT.

This clonotype showed up just a few times. The chain uses TRBV5-1 and TRBJ1-5, with D tentatively TRBD1 (6 bases). V was cut by 2 bases and J by 7 bases, with 10 bases left in between. CDR3 length equals 13 residues. The germline gives CDR1 SGHRS, CDR2 YFSETQ. CDR3 amino acids: CASSFQGRQPQHF. The CDR3 DNA reads as TGCGCCAGCAGCTTCCAGGGGAGGCAGCCCCAGCATTTT.

This clonotype was counted at least ten times. The chain couples TRBV5-1 to TRBJ1-1; tentative D call: TRBD1 (5 bases). The CDR3 contains 14 residues. V was trimmed by 0 bases and J by 3 bases, leaving 9 bases between them. CDR1 is SGHRS, CDR2 YFSETQ, per germline. The CDR3 DNA reads TGCGCCAGCAGCTTGGGGGGCCGGGACACTGAAGCTTTCTTT. Encoded protein: CASSLGGRDTEAFF.

This clonotype has only a few counts. The rearrangement links TRBV29-1 to TRBJ2-7, with 9 bases matching TRBD2. Trimming at V came to 4 bases and at J to 4 bases, leaving 2 bases not matched to a gene. This CDR3 contains 12 residues. The germline gives CDR1 SQVTM, CDR2 ANQGSEA. For the CDR3, the DNA is TGCAGCGTTGTAGCGGGAGATTACGAGCAGTACTTC. It specifies CSVVAGDYEQYF.

The rearrangement uses TRBV5-1 and TRBJ2-7; D is perhaps TRBD1 (6 bases). Per germline, CDR1 SGHRS and CDR2 YFSETQ. The CDR3 length is 15 residues. Trimming took 3 bases from V and 3 from J, leaving 16 bases between them. CDR3: CASSSGPGHHYEQYF. CDR3 DNA: TGCGCCAGCAGCTCGGGACCGGGACACCACTACGAGCAGTACTTC.

The chain combines TRBV24-1 with TRBJ2-7; D is possibly TRBD2 (5 bases). Germline lookup yields CDR1 KGHDR and CDR2 SFDVKD. This CDR3 comprises 14 residues. Trimming left V 9 bases short and J 3 bases short, with 17 bases between. CDR3 in amino acids: CATDRTGKNYEQYF. The CDR3, as DNA: TGTGCCACCGATCGGACTGGAAAAAACTACGAGCAGTACTTC.

The chain is built from TRBV14 and TRBJ2-3; D is perhaps TRBD2 (5 bases). V lost 8 bases and J 9 bases, leaving 15 bases between the germline ends. The CDR3 sequence is 12 residues long. Looked up from germline, CDR1 is SGHDN and CDR2 is FVKESK. The CDR3: CASAPAPGTQYF. In DNA form, the CDR3 reads TGTGCCAGCGCTCCAGCCCCGGGGACGCAGTATTTT.

This clonotype was seen many times. This chain connects TRBV5-1 to TRBJ2-1; possible D gene TRBD2, 5 bases. Germline lookup yields CDR1 SGHRS and CDR2 YFSETQ. The CDR3 runs 13 residues. V lost 4 bases and J 8 bases, leaving 13 bases between the germline ends. CDR3 bases: TGCGCCAGCAGCCCCGATCAACTAGATGAGCAGTTCTTC. Translating it yields CASSPDQLDEQFF.

Only a few counts were recorded for this clonotype. V usage is TRBV5-1 and J usage is TRBJ1-2; a possible D gene is TRBD1 (5 bases). Trimming took 0 bases from V and 6 from J, leaving 12 bases between them. The CDR3 totals 14 residues. The germline gives CDR1 SGHRS, CDR2 YFSETQ. The CDR3 nucleotides read TGCGCCAGCAGCTTGGTCGCAGGGTTCGATGGCTACACCTTC. Translation gives CASSLVAGFDGYTF.

The J gene is TRBJ2-3, the V gene TRBV3-1; 8 bases map to TRBD2. Germline lookup yields CDR1 LGHDT and CDR2 YNNKEL (reference sequence). This CDR3 comprises 17 residues. Trimming took 4 bases from V and 3 from J; bases not matched to a gene: 12. CDR3 protein: CASSLVASGPSTDTQYF. The CDR3 nucleotides read TGTGCCAGCAGCCTTGTTGCTAGCGGGCCCTCGACAGATACGCAGTATTTT.

This clonotype was seen more than once but under ten times. J is TRBJ1-1 and V is TRBV27, with D possibly being TRBD1 (5 bases). Germline V gene data show CDR1 as MNHEY and CDR2 as SMNVEV (reference sequence). Trimming took 8 bases from V and 12 from J, leaving 16 bases between them. This CDR3 contains 11 residues. The CDR3 nucleotides read TGTGCCAGCGGGGACCGGCGGTCGTCTTTCTTT. It is translated as CASGDRRSSFF.

The V call is TRBV19, the J call TRBJ2-7, with 8 bases matching TRBD1. V trimming: 2 bases; J trimming: 3 bases; junction bases outside the gene matches: 6. Germline CDR1 is LNHDA and CDR2 is SQIVND (reference sequence). The CDR3 runs 15 residues. The CDR3 nucleotides are TGTGCCAGTAGTATAAGCGTGGGACAGGTCTACGAGCAGTACTTC. Encoded protein: CASSISVGQVYEQYF.

The rearrangement links TRBV2 to TRBJ1-4; no definite D call. The CDR3 extends over 14 amino acids. In germline, CDR1 is SNHLY, CDR2 FYNNEI. Trimming took 6 bases from V and 7 from J, leaving 15 bases between them. CDR3 nucleotide sequence: TGTGCCAGCAGCCACCCGCTAAGCGGTGAAAAACTGTTTTTT. This sequence encodes CASSHPLSGEKLFF.

This clonotype came up a few times. The chain is built from TRBV6-1 and TRBJ2-3, with a possible D match to TRBD2 (7 bases). The germline V gene encodes CDR1 MNHNS and CDR2 SASEGT. The V gene lost 6 bases and the J gene lost 2 bases, with 15 bases spanning the gap. The CDR3 covers 15 residues. The CDR3 spells CASRDRGAHTDTQYF. The DNA of the CDR3 is TGTGCCAGCAGGGACCGGGGGGCCCACACAGATACGCAGTATTTT.

V usage is TRBV5-1 and J usage is TRBJ2-1; D ambiguous. V was trimmed by 3 bases and J by 7 bases, leaving 17 bases between them. Germline lookup yields CDR1 SGHRS and CDR2 YFSETQ. This CDR3 is built from 15 residues. CDR3 in amino acids: CASSSAGPWFNEQFF. CDR3 coding DNA: TGCGCCAGCAGCTCCGCCGGGCCTTGGTTTAATGAGCAGTTCTTC.

This clonotype was observed at least ten times. CDR3 in DNA: TGCAGTGCTTTTTCCGGACAGGGCTACGAGCAGTACTTC. Protein sequence: CSAFSGQGYEQYF. The chain employs TRBV20-1 and TRBJ2-7; 8 nucleotides agree with TRBD1. V shed 5 bases and J 3 bases; nucleotides not matched to a gene: 6. Germline V gene sequence: CDR1 DFQATT, CDR2 SNEGSKA (reference sequence). The CDR3 sequence is 13 residues long.

The V call is TRBV20-1, the J call TRBJ1-5; tentatively, D is TRBD1 (6 bases). The CDR3 sequence is 16 residues long. The V end lost 1 base, the J end lost 0 bases, and 13 bases lay between the germline ends. Germline assignment: CDR1 DFQATT and CDR2 SNEGSKA (reference sequence). CDR3 DNA: TGCAGTGCTAGAGTCGGGACAAGTCATAGCAATCAGCCCCAGCATTTT. Its translation: CSARVGTSHSNQPQHF.